This T cell receptor beta chain was documented in a study of human T cells and chemical hapten exposure. Time point specified: patch test 1, 2 weeks after DPC sensitization. Treatment reported: therapeutic diphenylcyclopropenone sensitization with weekly scalp DPC. One entry per CDR3 protein, called by TCRdb with MiXCR from the RACE reads. The table includes about 71,000 distinct CDR3 sequences, 9.8% detected once. This clonotype was recorded a few times. The TCR comes from a woman aged 40 to 50 with alopecia areata. Some clones in this sample may be carry-over from other donors' samples. The sample was whole blood, taken in connection with sensitization to the hapten diphenylcyclopropenone (DPC).

The CDR3 loop reads CASSVGLNNEQFF. In DNA form, the CDR3 reads TGTGCCAGCAGTGTTGGACTAAACAATGAGCAGTTCTTC. This chain connects TRBV9 to TRBJ2-1; D possibly corresponds to TRBD2 (6 bases). Trimming pared 5 bases from V and 5 bases from J, leaving 11 bases between. Germline V lookup: CDR1 SGDLS, CDR2 YYNGEE. CDR3 size: 13 residues.